This TCR beta chain comes out of a study of tumour-infiltrating T cells in Burkitt lymphoma (dated by TCRdb to the early 2020s). Some background on the complete study: When TCR repertoire data were correlated with clinical outcome, productive clonality turned out to predict both overall and progression-free survival, independent of established prognosticators, age at diagnosis among them.

V and J are trimmed by 3 bases and 4 bases, and the gene matches miss 9 bases of the junction. The germline V gene encodes CDR1 SEHNR and CDR2 FQNEAQ (reference sequence). The CDR3 sequence holds 15 residues, the cysteine and phenylalanine included. This entry keeps only the CDR3 DNA: 45 bases, framed from base 1. A few counts support this clone. Its cognate antigen has yet to be identified. No per-base quality is available; no much larger clone lies one base away. Library generation was performed with the immunoSEQ multiplex PCR assay. Sourced from immuneACCESS, this table was stored by TCRdb with only in-frame sequences that have V and J called. A share of the clones is absent; for the studies checked, an unresolved V gene accounts for under half, and the remainder has no known explanation. The sample table lists roughly 15,000 clones, 85% of them with a count of one. Over 1.2% of the sample comes from the top ten.

Sequenced material: tumor tissue. The V and J genes are TRBV7-9 and TRBJ2-7, and 7 junction bases match TRBD1. This clonotype was obtained from a human donor with diffuse large B-cell lymphoma. CDR3 reads: CASSLTGQVGYEQYF. The nucleotides are TGTGCCAGCAGCTTGACAGGGCAAGTTGGGTACGAGCAGTACTTC.